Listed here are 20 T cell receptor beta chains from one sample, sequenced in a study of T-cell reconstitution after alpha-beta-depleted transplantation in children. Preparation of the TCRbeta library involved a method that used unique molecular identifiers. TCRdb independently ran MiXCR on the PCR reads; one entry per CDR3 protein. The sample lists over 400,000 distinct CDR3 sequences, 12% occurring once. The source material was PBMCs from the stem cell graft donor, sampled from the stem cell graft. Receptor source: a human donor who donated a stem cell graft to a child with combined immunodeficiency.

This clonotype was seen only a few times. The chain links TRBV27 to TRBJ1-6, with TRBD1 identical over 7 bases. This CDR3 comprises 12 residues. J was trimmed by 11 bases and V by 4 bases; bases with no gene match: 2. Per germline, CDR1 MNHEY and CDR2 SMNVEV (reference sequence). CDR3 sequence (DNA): TGTGCCAGCAGTTACAGGGGTGCACCCCTCCACTTT. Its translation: CASSYRGAPLHF.

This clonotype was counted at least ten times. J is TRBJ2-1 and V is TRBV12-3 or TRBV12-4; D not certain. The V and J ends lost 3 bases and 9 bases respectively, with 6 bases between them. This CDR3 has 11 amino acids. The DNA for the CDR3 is TGTGCCAGCAGTTTTGGGTCTGAGCAGTTCTTC. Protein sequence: CASSFGSEQFF.

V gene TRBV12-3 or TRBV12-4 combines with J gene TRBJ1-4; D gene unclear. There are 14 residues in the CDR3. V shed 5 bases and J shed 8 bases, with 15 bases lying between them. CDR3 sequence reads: CASSRTRAQEKLFF. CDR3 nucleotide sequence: TGTGCCAGCAGTAGGACCCGAGCCCAAGAAAAACTGTTTTTT.

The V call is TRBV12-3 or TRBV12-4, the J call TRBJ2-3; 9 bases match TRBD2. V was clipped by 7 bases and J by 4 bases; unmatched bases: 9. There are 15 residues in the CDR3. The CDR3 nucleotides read TGTGCCAGCACCATGGCGGGGGGGCCGGCAGATACGCAGTATTTT. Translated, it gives CASTMAGGPADTQYF.

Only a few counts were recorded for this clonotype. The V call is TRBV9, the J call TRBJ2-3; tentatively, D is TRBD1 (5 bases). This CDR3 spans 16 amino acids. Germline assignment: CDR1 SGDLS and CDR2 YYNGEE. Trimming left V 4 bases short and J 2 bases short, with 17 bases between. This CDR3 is CASSPQGSGPTDTQYF. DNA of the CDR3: TGTGCCAGCAGCCCCCAAGGGTCAGGGCCCACAGATACGCAGTATTTT.

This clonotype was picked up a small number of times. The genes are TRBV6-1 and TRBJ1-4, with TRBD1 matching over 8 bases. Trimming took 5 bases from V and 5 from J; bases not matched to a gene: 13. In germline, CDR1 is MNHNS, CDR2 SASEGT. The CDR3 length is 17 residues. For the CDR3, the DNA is TGTGCCAGCAGTCAGGACAGGGACAGGCGCCAAAATGAAAAACTGTTTTTT. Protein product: CASSQDRDRRQNEKLFF.

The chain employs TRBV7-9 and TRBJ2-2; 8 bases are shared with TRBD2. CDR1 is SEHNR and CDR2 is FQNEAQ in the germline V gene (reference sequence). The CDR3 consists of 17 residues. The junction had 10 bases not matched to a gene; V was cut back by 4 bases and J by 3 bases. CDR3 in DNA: TGTGCCAGCAGCTCTAGACCTAGCGGGCTCGACACCGGGGAGCTGTTTTTT. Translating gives CASSSRPSGLDTGELFF.

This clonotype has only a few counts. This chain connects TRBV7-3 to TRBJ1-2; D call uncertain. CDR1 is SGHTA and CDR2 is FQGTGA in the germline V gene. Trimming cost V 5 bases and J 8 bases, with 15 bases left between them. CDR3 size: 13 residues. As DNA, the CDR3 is TGTGCCAGCAGCCCCGAGCCCCGGCGAGGCTACACCTTC. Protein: CASSPEPRRGYTF.

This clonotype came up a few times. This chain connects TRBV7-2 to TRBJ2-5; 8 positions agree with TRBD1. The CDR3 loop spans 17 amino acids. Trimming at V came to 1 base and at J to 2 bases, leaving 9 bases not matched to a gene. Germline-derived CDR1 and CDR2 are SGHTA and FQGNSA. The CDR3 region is CASSLGRAGGSQETQYF. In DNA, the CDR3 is TGTGCCAGCAGCTTAGGGAGGGCAGGGGGCTCGCAAGAGACCCAGTACTTC.

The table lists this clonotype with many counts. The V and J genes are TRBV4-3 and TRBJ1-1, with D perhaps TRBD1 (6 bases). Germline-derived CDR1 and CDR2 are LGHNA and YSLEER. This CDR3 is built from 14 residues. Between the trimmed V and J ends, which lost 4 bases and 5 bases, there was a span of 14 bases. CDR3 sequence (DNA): TGCGCCAGCAGCCCCGTCACAGGGTTTACTGAAGCTTTCTTT. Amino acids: CASSPVTGFTEAFF.

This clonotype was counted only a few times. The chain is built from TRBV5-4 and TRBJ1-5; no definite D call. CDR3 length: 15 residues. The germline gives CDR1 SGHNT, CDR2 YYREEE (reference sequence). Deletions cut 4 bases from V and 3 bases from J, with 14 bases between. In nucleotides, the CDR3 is TGTGCCAGCAGCACGGACCCGAGGCCCAATCAGCCCCAGCATTTT. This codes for CASSTDPRPNQPQHF.

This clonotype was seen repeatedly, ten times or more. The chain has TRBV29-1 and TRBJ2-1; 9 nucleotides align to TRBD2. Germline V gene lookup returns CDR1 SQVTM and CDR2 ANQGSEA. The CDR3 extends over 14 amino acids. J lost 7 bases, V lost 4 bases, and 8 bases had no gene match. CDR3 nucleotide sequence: TGCAGCGTTGCCCCTAGCGGGAACAGGAATGAGCAGTTCTTC. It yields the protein CSVAPSGNRNEQFF.

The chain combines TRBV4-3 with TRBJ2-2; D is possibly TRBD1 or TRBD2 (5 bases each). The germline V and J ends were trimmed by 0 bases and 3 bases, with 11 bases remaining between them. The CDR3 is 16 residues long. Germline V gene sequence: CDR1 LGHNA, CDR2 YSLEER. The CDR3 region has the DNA TGCGCCAGCAGCCAAGATCTTGGGACCTACACCGGGGAGCTGTTTTTT. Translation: CASSQDLGTYTGELFF.

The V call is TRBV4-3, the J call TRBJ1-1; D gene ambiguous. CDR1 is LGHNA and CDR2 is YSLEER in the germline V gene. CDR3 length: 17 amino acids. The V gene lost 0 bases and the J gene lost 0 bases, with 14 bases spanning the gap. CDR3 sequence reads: CASSQDRITQLNTEAFF. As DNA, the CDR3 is TGCGCCAGCAGCCAAGATCGTATTACACAGTTGAACACTGAAGCTTTCTTT.

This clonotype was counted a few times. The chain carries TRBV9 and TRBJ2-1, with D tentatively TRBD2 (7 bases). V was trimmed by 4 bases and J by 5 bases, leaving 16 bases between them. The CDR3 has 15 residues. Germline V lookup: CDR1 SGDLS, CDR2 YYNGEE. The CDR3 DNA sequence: TGTGCCAGCAGCCGGGGGGCTAGCGGAAACAATGAGCAGTTCTTC. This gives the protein CASSRGASGNNEQFF.

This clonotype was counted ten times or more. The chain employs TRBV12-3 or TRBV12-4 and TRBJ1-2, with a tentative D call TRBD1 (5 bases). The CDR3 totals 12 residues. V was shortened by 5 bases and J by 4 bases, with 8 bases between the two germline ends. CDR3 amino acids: CASSGGSYGYTF. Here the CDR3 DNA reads TGTGCCAGCAGTGGGGGGTCCTATGGCTACACCTTC.

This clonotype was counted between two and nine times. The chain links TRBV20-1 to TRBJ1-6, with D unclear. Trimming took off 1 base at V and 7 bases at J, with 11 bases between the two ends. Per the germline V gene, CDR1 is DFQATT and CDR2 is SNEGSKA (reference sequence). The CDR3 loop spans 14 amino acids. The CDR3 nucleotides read TGCAGTGCTAGAGCGAGCGTGTGGAATTCACCCCTCCACTTT. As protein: CSARASVWNSPLHF.

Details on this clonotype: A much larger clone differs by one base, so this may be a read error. In DNA, the CDR3 is TGCGACAGCAGCCAACCCGGGACTCCCGAAGCTTTCTTT. Translating gives CDSSQPGTPEAFF. The gene calls are TRBV4-1 and TRBJ1-1, with a tentative D call TRBD1 (5 bases). The CDR3 loop spans 13 amino acids. CDR1 is MGHRA, CDR2 YSYEKL, per germline.

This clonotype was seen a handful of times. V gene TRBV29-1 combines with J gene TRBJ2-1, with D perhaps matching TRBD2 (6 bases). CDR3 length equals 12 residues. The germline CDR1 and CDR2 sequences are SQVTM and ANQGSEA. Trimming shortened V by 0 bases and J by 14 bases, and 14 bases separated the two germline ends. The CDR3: CSVEDTGCGKFF. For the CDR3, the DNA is TGCAGCGTTGAAGATACAGGATGCGGGAAGTTCTTC.

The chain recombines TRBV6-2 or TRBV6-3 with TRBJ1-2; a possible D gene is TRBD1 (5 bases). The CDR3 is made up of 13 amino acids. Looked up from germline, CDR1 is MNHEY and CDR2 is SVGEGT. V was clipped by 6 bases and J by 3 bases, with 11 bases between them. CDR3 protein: CASRKMGDYGYTF. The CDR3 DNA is TGTGCCAGCAGAAAAATGGGGGACTATGGCTACACCTTC.